Given below is one T cell receptor (beta chain) in context. What it recognizes is unknown. This entry comes from a study of cytomegalovirus exposure and HLA in healthy donors. Broader study findings: The classifier reportedly diagnosed cytomegalovirus status with high specificity and sensitivity.

The assay was immunoSEQ multiplex PCR, and TCRdb's table has in-frame clones only and misses some. Of some 130,000 clones in the sample, 80% to 90% are singletons; the top ten hold more than 1%. The CDR3 is 14 amino acids. CDR1 and CDR2 (germline): MDHEN, SYDVKM. V was clipped by 1 base and J by 2 bases, with 6 bases between them. The clonotype comes from a woman aged 18-30 years in good health and CMV-seronegative. The chain joins TRBV28 to TRBJ1-5; D gene ambiguous. Sequenced: PBMCs. The CDR3 sequence: CASSLSSGNQPQHF. CDR3 bases: TGTGCCAGCAGTTTATCGTCAGGCAATCAGCCCCAGCATTTT.